The entry below describes one TCR beta chain. Amplification used 60 Vbeta primers and 13 Jbeta primers. Original analysis: Roughly 10 million shared chains were among approximately 87 million unique TCR beta chains counted in a later analysis. TCRdb keeps only in-frame clones here, not all; method: immunoSEQ multiplex PCR. V and J calls and clone size come straight from that table; D and trimming were deduced from the DNA. The sample has approximately 81,000 clones; roughly 74% are singletons. Trimming shortened V by 5 bases and J by 1 base, and 18 bases separated the two germline ends. Per the germline V gene, CDR1 is SGHVS and CDR2 is FNYEAQ. This CDR3 has 17 residues. The data were obtained in a study of cytomegalovirus exposure and HLA in healthy donors.

V is TRBV7-6 and J is TRBJ2-1; perhaps TRBD2 as D (6 bases). What was sequenced was PBMCs. This TCR was sampled from a woman aged 50 to 60 in good health and CMV-seropositive. The CDR3 DNA follows: TGTGCCAGCAGCGCTTTCCCCCCAGCGGGTTCCTACAATGAGCAGTTCTTC. This sequence encodes CASSAFPPAGSYNEQFF. Filled out from reference TRBV7-6 and TRBJ2-1, the complete variable domain reads GAGVSQSPRYKVTKRGQDVALRCDPISGHVSLYWYRQALGQGPEFLTYFNYEAQQDKSGLPNDRFSAERPEGSISTLTIQRTEQRDSAMYRCASSAFPPAGSYNEQFFGPGTRLTVL.